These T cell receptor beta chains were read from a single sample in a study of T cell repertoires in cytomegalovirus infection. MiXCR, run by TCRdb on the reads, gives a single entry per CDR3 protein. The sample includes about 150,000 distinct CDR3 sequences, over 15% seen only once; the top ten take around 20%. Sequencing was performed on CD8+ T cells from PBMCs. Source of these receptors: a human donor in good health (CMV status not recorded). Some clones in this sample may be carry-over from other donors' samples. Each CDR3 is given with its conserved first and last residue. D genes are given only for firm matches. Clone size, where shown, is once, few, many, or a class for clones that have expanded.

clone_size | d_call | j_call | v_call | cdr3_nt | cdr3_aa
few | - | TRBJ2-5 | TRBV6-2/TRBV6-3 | TGTGCCATCCGCGGCAAAGAGACCCAGTACTTC | CAIRGKETQYF
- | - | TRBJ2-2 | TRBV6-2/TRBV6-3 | TGTGCCAGCAGACGCTTCTCGGGGACCACCGGGGAGCTGTTTTTT | CASRRFSGTTGELFF
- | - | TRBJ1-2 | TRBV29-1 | TGCAGCGTTGAGGGGGGGAGAAACTATGGCTACACCTTC | CSVEGGRNYGYTF
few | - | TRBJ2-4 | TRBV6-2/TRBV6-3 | TGTGCCAGCAGCCGGGGACCGCCTGGAGCCAAAAACATTCAGTACTTC | CASSRGPPGAKNIQYF
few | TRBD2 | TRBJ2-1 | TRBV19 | TGTGCCAGTAGTATTTGGCGGGAGGCAGTTACGCCCAATGAGCAGTTCTTC | CASSIWREAVTPNEQFF
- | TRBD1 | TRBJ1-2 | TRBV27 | TGTGCCAGCAGTCCCCACCCGGGACAGGTTAATGGCTACACCTTC | CASSPHPGQVNGYTF
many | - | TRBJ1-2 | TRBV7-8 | TGTGCCAGCAGCTTATCCCCAGGGCTCTATGGCTACACCTTC | CASSLSPGLYGYTF
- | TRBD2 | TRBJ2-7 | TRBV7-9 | TGTGCCAGCGGGTTCCCGGGCAATGCAGGCGGGAGCTCCTACGAGCAGTACTTC | CASGFPGNAGGSSYEQYF
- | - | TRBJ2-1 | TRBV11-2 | TGTGCCAGCAGCCACTTTGAGAGTACAAACAATGAGCAGTTCTTC | CASSHFESTNNEQFF
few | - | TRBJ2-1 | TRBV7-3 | TGTGCCAGCAGCTTAAATCGGGAGATTGGTGAGCAGTTCTTC | CASSLNREIGEQFF
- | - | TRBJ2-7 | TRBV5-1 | TGCGCCAGCAGCGTCAGTAGCATGACCTACGAGCAGTACTTC | CASSVSSMTYEQYF
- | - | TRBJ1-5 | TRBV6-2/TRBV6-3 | TGTGCCAGCAGTTACAGGGCCGGGCACGGCAATCAGCCCCAGCATTTT | CASSYRAGHGNQPQHF
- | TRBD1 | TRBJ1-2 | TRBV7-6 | TGTGCCAGCAGCGCTACAGGGACAGGAGATGGCTACACCTTC | CASSATGTGDGYTF
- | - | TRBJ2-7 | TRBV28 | TGTGCCAGCGAAGCCTTGAGCTCCTACGAGCAGTACTTC | CASEALSSYEQYF
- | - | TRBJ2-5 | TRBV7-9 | TGTGCCAGCGTCATTAGCAGATTGGCGATCCAAGAGACCCAGTACTTC | CASVISRLAIQETQYF
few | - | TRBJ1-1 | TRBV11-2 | TGTGCCAGCAGCTTATCAGCGGGGATGAACACTGAAGCTTTCTTT | CASSLSAGMNTEAFF
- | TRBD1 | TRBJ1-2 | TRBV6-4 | TGTGCCAGCAGTGACTCAAGGACAGGACCCTATGGCTACACCTTC | CASSDSRTGPYGYTF
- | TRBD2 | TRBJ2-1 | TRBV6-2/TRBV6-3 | TGTGCCAGCAGTTACTATTTAGGGCTAGCGGAACTTCTGGGCTCCTACAATGAGCAGTTCTTC | CASSYYLGLAELLGSYNEQFF
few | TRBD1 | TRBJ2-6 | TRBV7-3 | TGTGCCAGCAGCTTAAAGGGACAGGCGTCGGGGGCCAACGTCCTGACTTTC | CASSLKGQASGANVLTF
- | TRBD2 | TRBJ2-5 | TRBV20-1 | TGCAGTGCTGCCAGAAGCGGGAGAAAAGAGACCCAGTACTTC | CSAARSGRKETQYF
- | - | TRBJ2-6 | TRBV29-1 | TGCAGCGTTGAGGTTGGACCCGGGGCCAACGTCCTGACTTTC | CSVEVGPGANVLTF
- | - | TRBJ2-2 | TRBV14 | TGTGCCAGCAGCCAAAGATTTGGCACGGCGGAGGAGCTGTTTTTT | CASSQRFGTAEELFF
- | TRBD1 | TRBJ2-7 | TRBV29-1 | TGCAGCGTTGAGGACAGGACCTACGAGCAGTACTTC | CSVEDRTYEQYF
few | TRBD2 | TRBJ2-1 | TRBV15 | TGTGCCACCAGTGGACTAGCGGGACCCAATGAGCAGTTCTTC | CATSGLAGPNEQFF
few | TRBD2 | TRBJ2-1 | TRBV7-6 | TGTGCCAGCAGCTTAGGACGGGGGGGGCCTGAGCAGTTCTTC | CASSLGRGGPEQFF
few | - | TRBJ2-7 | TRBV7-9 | TGTGCCAGCAGCTTACCCACCCTTTACGAGCAGTACTTC | CASSLPTLYEQYF
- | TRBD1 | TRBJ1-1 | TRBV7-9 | TGTGCCAGCAGCAGCAGACAGGGAACTGGTTCGAACACTGAAGCTTTCTTT | CASSSRQGTGSNTEAFF